This T cell receptor (beta chain) appears in the sequencing data of a study of radiation and T cells in renal cell carcinoma. The data were produced by immunoSEQ multiplex PCR, yet TCRdb's version contains in-frame clones alone and is incomplete. This sample has about 16,000 clones; around 50% occur once, and the top ten carry 40%. Treatment meaning: 15 Gy SBRT to primary tumor, nephrectomy 4 weeks later. This renal cell carcinoma was of the clear cell type. The CDR3 is 15 amino acids. Per germline, CDR1 SEHNR and CDR2 FQNEAQ (reference sequence). The V and J ends lost 3 bases and 3 bases respectively, with 13 bases between them.

The source is a woman between 55 and 75 years old with renal cell carcinoma. This sequence joins TRBV7-9 and TRBJ2-3; perhaps TRBD2 as D (7 bases). Sequences were derived from tumor tissue, sampled from a patient whose treatment included radiotherapy and nephrectomy. The CDR3 reads CASSLAGGPTDTQYF. CDR3 coding DNA: TGTGCCAGCAGCTTGGCCGGGGGGCCGACAGATACGCAGTATTTT.